Listed here is a single T cell receptor beta chain. Generated by immunoSEQ multiplex PCR, the TCRdb table keeps only in-frame clones and is missing some. This sample has 270,000 or so clones, with 75% to 90% found just once. The sample comes from a study of blood T cell repertoires in COVID-19. Input material: peripheral blood. The sequence was collected from a human donor in a cohort sampled during active COVID-19.

CDR3 bases: TGTGCCAGCAGGCGGGGGGACAGGGACGTTTATGGCTACACCTTC. Protein product: CASRRGDRDVYGYTF. This rearrangement joins TRBV6-5 to TRBJ1-2; 9 bases match TRBD1. V trimming: 6 bases; J trimming: 5 bases; junction bases outside the gene matches: 10. Per the germline V gene, CDR1 is MNHEY and CDR2 is SVGAGI. This CDR3 has 15 amino acids.